The 4 T cell receptor beta chains reported below all come from one sample, sequenced in a study of CXCR3-negative and CXCR3-positive naive CD8 T cells. Study observations and caveats: Comparison of naive cells showed more hydrophobic TRB CDR3s in CXCR3-positive than in CXCR3-negative naive cells.

These receptors have no known antigen. Through 5' RACE with UMI labels, the TRB cDNA libraries were prepared. TCRdb processed the 5' RACE reads again and assigns one entry to each CDR3 protein, with no DNA. Recorded for this sample: some 150,000 distinct CDR3 sequences. Material for sequencing was naive CXCR3+ CD8+ T cells from blood. Subset meaning: CD45RO-CCR7+CD27+CD95- naive CD8+ T cells expressing CXCR3 (TNR3+). Receptors originate from a human donor in good health. Some clones in this sample may be carry-over from other donors' samples.

The chain is built from TRBV18 and TRBJ2-7; TCRdb picks TRBD2, but there is no DNA to check that call. The CDR3 length is 14 residues. Per the germline V gene, CDR1 is KGHSH and CDR2 is LQKENI. CDR3 in amino acids: CASSPGEGAYEQYF.

V gene TRBV3-1 combines with J gene TRBJ1-1. The CDR3 is 16 amino acids. In germline, CDR1 is LGHDT, CDR2 YNNKEL (reference sequence). The CDR3 reads CASSLWAPGEGYGAFF.

The rearrangement uses TRBV27 and TRBJ2-7; the TRBD1 assignment by TCRdb is unverifiable without DNA. Germline loops: CDR1 MNHEY, CDR2 SMNVEV (reference sequence). The CDR3 sequence is 12 residues long. CDR3 loop: CASSSTGGEQYF.

The chain joins TRBV5-1 to TRBJ1-2; with no DNA, the TCRdb D assignment of TRBD1 cannot be verified. The CDR3 runs to 14 residues. Per germline, CDR1 SGHRS and CDR2 YFSETQ. CDR3 loop: CASSLGQGAFGYTF.